This T cell receptor (beta chain) was identified in a study of blood T cell repertoires in COVID-19. This CDR3 region has 12 residues. V lost 5 bases to trimming and J lost 4 bases, with 6 bases between them. The germline gives CDR1 PRHDT, CDR2 FYEKMQ (reference sequence). TCRdb's copy holds only in-frame clones and misses some; the assay was immunoSEQ multiplex PCR. The data contain about 240,000 clones, roughly four fifths of them singletons. V usage is TRBV13 and J usage is TRBJ1-3; D remains unclear. Sequenced: peripheral blood. This TCR came from a woman of 80 years or more with acute or convalescent COVID-19. CDR3 in DNA: TGTGCCAGCAGCGTCAGGGGAAACACCATATATTTT. This translates into CASSVRGNTIYF.